One and the same sample provided the 19 T cell receptor beta chains below, sequenced in a study of human T cells and chemical hapten exposure. Time point denoted: patch test 1, 2 weeks after DPC sensitization. Stated treatment: therapeutic diphenylcyclopropenone sensitization with weekly scalp DPC. TCRdb ran MiXCR on the RACE reads and lists one entry per CDR3 protein. The data hold 75,000 to 95,000 distinct CDR3 sequences, with 12% observed a single time. Sequenced material: whole blood, taken in connection with sensitization to the hapten diphenylcyclopropenone (DPC). All receptors derive from a woman aged 55-70 years with alopecia areata. Some clones in this sample may be carry-over from other donors' samples.

This chain links TRBV27 with TRBJ2-1; 10 bases line up with TRBD2. This CDR3 region has 13 residues. V was pared by 5 bases and J by 9 bases, with 4 bases of the junction left unmatched. The germline V gene has CDR1 MNHEY and CDR2 SMNVEV (reference sequence). CDR3: CASSSGGAPEQFF. The DNA for the CDR3 is TGTGCCAGCAGTAGCGGGGGGGCCCCTGAGCAGTTCTTC.

This chain uses TRBV20-1 with TRBJ1-5, with D possibly being TRBD1 (6 bases). V was cut by 4 bases and J by 9 bases, with 19 bases left in between. Germline-derived CDR1 and CDR2 are DFQATT and SNEGSKA (reference sequence). This CDR3 has 14 residues. The CDR3 DNA reads as TGCAGTGCTACCCAGGGGCAGGACGATCGGCCCCAGCATTTT. Its translation: CSATQGQDDRPQHF.

This clonotype was found many times. The chain couples TRBV11-2 to TRBJ2-1; 7 bases fit TRBD2. The CDR3 has 14 residues. Germline lookup yields CDR1 SGHAT and CDR2 FQNNGV. Trimming removed 4 bases from V and 10 bases from J; junction bases left unmatched: 10. CDR3 nucleotides: TGTGCCAGCAGCTCCCCAGCGGGGAAGAGGGAGCAGTTCTTC. Protein: CASSSPAGKREQFF.

This clonotype was found many times. The chain joins TRBV5-8 to TRBJ1-1, with 7 positions matching TRBD1. Germline trimming cut 6 bases from V and 0 bases from J; bases unmatched to any gene: 2. From germline, CDR1 is SGHTS and CDR2 YDEGEE. There are 13 residues in the CDR3. CDR3 DNA sequence: TGTGCCAGCATGGGACAGATGAACACTGAAGCTTTCTTT. It yields the protein CASMGQMNTEAFF.

This clonotype was seen at least ten times. The CDR3 coding sequence is TGTGCCAGCAGCATTGCGGGAGATACGCAGTATTTT. Translating it yields CASSIAGDTQYF. V is TRBV7-6 and J is TRBJ2-3, with D possibly matching TRBD2 (5 bases). This CDR3 has 12 amino acids. V was clipped by 5 bases and J by 5 bases, with 8 bases between them. The germline gives CDR1 SGHVS, CDR2 FNYEAQ.

The gene calls are TRBV11-2 and TRBJ1-2; the match to TRBD1 covers 7 bases. V was clipped by 5 bases and J by 7 bases; unmatched bases: 7. The CDR3 runs 13 residues. Germline V lookup: CDR1 SGHAT, CDR2 FQNNGV. This CDR3 is CASSPDRDFGYTF. The CDR3 nucleotides are TGTGCCAGCAGCCCCGACAGGGACTTTGGCTACACCTTC.

In this sample, this clonotype turned up a few times. This chain connects TRBV20-1 to TRBJ1-1; D possibly corresponds to TRBD1 (5 bases). Trimming left V 5 bases short and J 1 base short, with 20 bases between. Germline CDR1 and CDR2: DFQATT and SNEGSKA (reference sequence). The CDR3 consists of 16 residues. Here the CDR3 DNA reads TGCAGTGCTGGGCCCAGACAGCTGGTATGGAACACTGAAGCTTTCTTT. Translated, it gives CSAGPRQLVWNTEAFF.

The chain couples TRBV29-1 to TRBJ1-3; no reliable D call. The CDR3 covers 11 residues. Between the trimmed V and J ends, which lost 8 bases and 4 bases, there was a span of 9 bases. Germline CDR1 reads SQVTM; CDR2 reads ANQGSEA. CDR3 in DNA: TGCAGCCTACGGTCGGGAAACACCATATATTTT. Amino acid sequence: CSLRSGNTIYF.

The rearrangement joins TRBV10-3 to TRBJ1-2; 10 bases agree with TRBD1. CDR3 size: 18 residues. V was clipped by 7 bases and J by 4 bases; unmatched bases: 18. Germline CDR1 and CDR2: ENHRY and SYGVKD. For the CDR3, the DNA is TGTGCCATCACCTCCAACCCGGGACAGGGGACCTTTGGCTATGGCTACACCTTC. It codes for CAITSNPGQGTFGYGYTF.

V gene TRBV10-3 combines with J gene TRBJ1-6, with 10 bases aligning to TRBD1. The CDR3 spans 16 residues. CDR1 ENHRY and CDR2 SYGVKD come from the germline V gene. V shed 2 bases and J 7 bases; nucleotides not matched to a gene: 5. CDR3 coding DNA: TGTGCCATCAGTGAGCCGGGACAGGGGAGGAATTCACCCCTCCACTTT. Amino acid sequence: CAISEPGQGRNSPLHF.

This clonotype was found a few times. This chain uses TRBV5-1 with TRBJ2-4; no reliable D call. The CDR3 has 17 residues. V lost 0 bases, J lost 8 bases, and 21 bases lay in between. CDR1 and CDR2 from the germline V gene are SGHRS and YFSETQ. The DNA of the CDR3 is TGCGCCAGCAGCTTGGTCGTTATCCTAGAAACCGACGACATTCAGTACTTC. This encodes CASSLVVILETDDIQYF.

There are a few counts of this clonotype. The gene calls are TRBV20-1 and TRBJ1-5, with D possibly TRBD1 on 5 matching bases. V was clipped by 6 bases and J by 0 bases, with 12 bases between them. This CDR3 has 14 residues. Germline V gene lookup returns CDR1 DFQATT and CDR2 SNEGSKA (reference sequence). The DNA for the CDR3 is TGCAGTGCCGCCCGACAGAATAGCAATCAGCCCCAGCATTTT. Amino acid sequence: CSAARQNSNQPQHF.

This clonotype was detected ten times or more. The chain links TRBV5-1 to TRBJ1-1, with D unresolved. This CDR3 has 12 amino acids. The V end lost 7 bases, the J end lost 1 base, and 8 bases lay between the germline ends. Germline lookup yields CDR1 SGHRS and CDR2 YFSETQ. The CDR3 nucleotides are TGCGCCAGCGTGGGCGGGAACACTGAAGCTTTCTTT. Its protein product is CASVGGNTEAFF. Full variable domain (rest looked up from reference TRBV5-1 and TRBJ1-1): KAGVTQTPRYLIKTRGQQVTLSCSPISGHRSVSWYQQTPGQGLQFLFEYFSETQRNKGNFPGRFSGRQFSNSRSEMNVSTLELGDSALYLCASVGGNTEAFFGQGTRLTVV.

This clonotype was seen a few times. V and J are TRBV9 and TRBJ2-1; 7 bases fit TRBD2. Per germline, CDR1 SGDLS and CDR2 YYNGEE. Trimming took 0 bases from V and 5 from J; bases not matched to a gene: 5. CDR3 length: 15 amino acids. The CDR3 loop reads CASSVVAGVNNEQFF. In nucleotides, the CDR3 is TGTGCCAGCAGCGTAGTGGCGGGGGTAAACAATGAGCAGTTCTTC.

This clonotype was seen repeatedly, ten times or more. The chain employs TRBV6-1 and TRBJ2-3, with no clear D. This CDR3 is 15 amino acids long. The germline V gene encodes CDR1 MNHNS and CDR2 SASEGT. V was shortened by 2 bases and J by 1 base, with 10 bases between the two germline ends. CDR3 nucleotide sequence: TGTGCCAGCAGTGAAAGATGGATCGGCACAGATACGCAGTATTTT. Translated: CASSERWIGTDTQYF.

This clonotype showed up many times. The J gene is TRBJ2-3, the V gene TRBV7-9, with TRBD2 matching over 10 bases. Trimming cost V 2 bases and J 4 bases; bases outside gene matches: 18. The CDR3 is 20 amino acids. In germline, CDR1 is SEHNR, CDR2 FQNEAQ (reference sequence). This chain's CDR3 is CASSLMWASSGGRLSDTQYF. The CDR3 DNA sequence: TGTGCCAGCAGCTTAATGTGGGCTTCTAGCGGGGGCCGTCTTTCAGATACGCAGTATTTT.

This clonotype was detected ten times or more. V usage is TRBV10-3 and J usage is TRBJ1-6, with 7 nucleotides matching TRBD1. This CDR3 has 18 residues. Germline loops: CDR1 ENHRY, CDR2 SYGVKD. Trimming removed 2 bases from V and 1 base from J; junction bases left unmatched: 8. DNA of the CDR3: TGTGCCATCAGTGAGGGACAGGCTACTGGGTCCTATAATTCACCCCTCCACTTT. Protein sequence: CAISEGQATGSYNSPLHF.

In this sample, this clonotype turned up a few times. V is TRBV7-3 and J is TRBJ2-3; D remains ambiguous. The CDR3 covers 13 residues. Germline CDR1 SGHTA, CDR2 FQGTGA. Trimming stripped 5 bases from V and 10 bases from J, with 16 bases between. DNA for the CDR3: TGTGCCAGCAGCCCCCAGACTGGAATCGCGCAGTATTTT. The encoded protein is CASSPQTGIAQYF.

This clonotype was observed many times. V is TRBV7-9 and J is TRBJ2-6; possible D gene TRBD1, 6 bases. The CDR3 spans 17 residues. With 6 bases removed from V and 0 bases from J, the gap between germline ends came to 15 bases. Germline CDR1 and CDR2: SEHNR and FQNEAQ (reference sequence). The CDR3 spells CASSSPGHYSGANVLTF. Here the CDR3 DNA reads TGTGCCAGCAGTTCCCCGGGACATTACTCTGGGGCCAACGTCCTGACTTTC.